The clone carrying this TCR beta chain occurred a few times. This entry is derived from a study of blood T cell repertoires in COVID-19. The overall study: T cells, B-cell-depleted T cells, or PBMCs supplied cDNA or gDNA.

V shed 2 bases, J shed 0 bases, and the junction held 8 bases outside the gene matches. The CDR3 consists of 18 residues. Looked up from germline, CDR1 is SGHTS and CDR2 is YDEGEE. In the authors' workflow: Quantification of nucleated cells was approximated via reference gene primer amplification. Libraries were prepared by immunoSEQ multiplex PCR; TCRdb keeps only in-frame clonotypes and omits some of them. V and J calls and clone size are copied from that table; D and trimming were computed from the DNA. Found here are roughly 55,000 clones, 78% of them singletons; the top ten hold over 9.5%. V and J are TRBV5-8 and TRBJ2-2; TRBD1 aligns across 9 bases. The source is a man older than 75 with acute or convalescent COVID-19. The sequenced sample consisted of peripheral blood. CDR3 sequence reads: CASSFNRGRISNTGELFF. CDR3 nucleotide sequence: TGTGCCAGCAGCTTCAACAGGGGGCGCATCTCGAACACCGGGGAGCTGTTTTTT.